These 15 T cell receptor beta chains came from one sample sequenced in a study of CXCR3-negative and CXCR3-positive naive CD8 T cells (dated by TCRdb to between 2018 and 2021). Sequencing was performed on a NextSeq 550. The Human TCR Profiling Kit (MiLaboratory) was used to prepare UMI-labeled 5' RACE TRB cDNA libraries. With the reads reprocessed by TCRdb, a single entry stands for each CDR3 protein sequence and no DNA is reported. The table for this sample lists 55,000 to 65,000 distinct CDR3 sequences. Of the sample, more than 3.5% is held by the ten largest clones. Sequencing was performed on naive CXCR3- CD8+ T cells from blood. The cell subset or site label here, explained by the study, means: CD45RO-CCR7+CD27+CD95- naive CD8+ T cells lacking CXCR3 (TNR3-). Source of these receptors: a human donor in good health. Some clones in this sample may be carry-over from other donors' samples.

The chain has TRBV4-3 and TRBJ2-7; TCRdb picks TRBD1, but there is no DNA to check that call. This CDR3 has 17 residues. Germline V lookup: CDR1 LGHNA, CDR2 YSLEER. The CDR3 sequence is CASSQVWRGAPAHEQYF.

The rearrangement uses TRBV5-5 and TRBJ2-1; the D gene TCRdb calls, TRBD2, cannot be checked with no DNA. Germline V gene lookup returns CDR1 SGHKS and CDR2 YYEKEE (reference sequence). The CDR3 has 15 residues. This chain's CDR3 is CASSSTLVGVHEQFF.

The chain recombines TRBV4-1 with TRBJ2-7; TCRdb's D gene call, TRBD2, goes unchecked for lack of DNA. Germline CDR1 is MGHRA and CDR2 is YSYEKL. The length of the CDR3 is 15 residues. Here the CDR3 reads CASSRLQGSPYEQYF.

This chain uses TRBV29-1 with TRBJ2-7; lacking DNA, the TRBD1 call made by TCRdb goes unchecked. Germline assignment: CDR1 SQVTM and CDR2 ANQGSEA. The CDR3 covers 14 residues. CDR3 protein: CSVDFGTGGYEQYF.

The rearrangement links TRBV7-2 to TRBJ2-3; TCRdb's D call, TRBD2, is unchecked because there is no DNA. The CDR3 has 18 amino acids. Germline V gene sequence: CDR1 SGHTA, CDR2 FQGNSA. CDR3 in amino acids: CASSLDEFSGAGTDTQYF.

The genes are TRBV20-1 and TRBJ1-3. The CDR3 covers 15 residues. Germline V gene sequence: CDR1 DFQATT, CDR2 SNEGSKA (reference sequence). CDR3 residues: CSARDWGVAGNTIYF.

The CDR3 sequence: CATSIASAEQFF. This chain joins TRBV15 and TRBJ2-1. CDR3 length equals 12 residues. Germline-derived CDR1 and CDR2 are LNHNV and YYDKDF (reference sequence).

The chain's CDR3 is CASSYRGDSNQPQHF. This sequence joins TRBV21-1 and TRBJ1-5; the D call from TCRdb, TRBD1, cannot be confirmed without DNA. TRBV21-1 is a pseudogene locus. CDR3 length: 15 amino acids.

CDR3 residues: CASSLSPGPLFYEQYF. This sequence joins TRBV5-5 and TRBJ2-7; as DNA is missing, the TRBD1 call by TCRdb cannot be tested. In germline, CDR1 is SGHKS, CDR2 YYEKEE (reference sequence). The CDR3 loop spans 16 amino acids.

J is TRBJ2-7 and V is TRBV9; the TCRdb call, TRBD1, lacks DNA for checking. This CDR3 is 16 amino acids long. CDR1 SGDLS and CDR2 YYNGEE come from the germline V gene. CDR3 in amino acids: CASSATGILNSYEQYF.

The rearrangement uses TRBV23-1 and TRBJ2-7; absent DNA, TCRdb's TRBD1 call cannot be checked. TRBV23-1 qualifies as an ORF whose function is uncertain. This CDR3 region has 15 residues. Here the CDR3 reads CASRRPGQSSYEQYF.

V is TRBV29-1 and J is TRBJ2-7. Germline values: CDR1 SQVTM, CDR2 ANQGSEA. This CDR3 is 14 amino acids long. The CDR3 loop reads CSVEDRGPGYEQYF.

This sequence joins TRBV28 and TRBJ2-2; the D gene TCRdb calls, TRBD2, cannot be checked with no DNA. This CDR3 is built from 14 residues. Germline V gene lookup returns CDR1 MDHEN and CDR2 SYDVKM. The CDR3 sequence: CASNTGGDTGELFF.

The J gene is TRBJ2-1, the V gene TRBV20-1; the D call of TRBD2 rests on TCRdb alone, since no DNA is present to check it. This CDR3 region has 19 residues. Per the germline V gene, CDR1 is DFQATT and CDR2 is SNEGSKA (reference sequence). The CDR3: CSAKTGTSGGAGFYNEQFF.

V gene TRBV29-1 combines with J gene TRBJ1-6; TCRdb designates TRBD1, a call that cannot be tested without DNA. The CDR3 totals 16 residues. The germline V gene encodes CDR1 SQVTM and CDR2 ANQGSEA. The CDR3 reads CSVESRGLDVGSPLHF.